This is a list of T cell receptor beta chains from one sample in a study of T cell responses to AZD1222 COVID-19 vaccine. TCRdb keeps only in-frame clones here, not all; method: immunoSEQ multiplex PCR. The sample shows 90,000 to 120,000 clones, under 95% of them seen only once. Sequenced material: peripheral blood, taken 28 days after the second AZD1222 dose. These receptor sequences come from an adult who received the AZD1222 COVID-19 vaccine. Each CDR3 is given with its conserved first and last residue. A D gene is named only where the DNA matches it firmly. Clone sizes are given selectively: once, few, many, or a class where the clone is expanded.

CDR3nt: TGCGCCAGCAGCCAAGAACAAGACCTCACCTGGCTTGGCTACACCTTC; CDR3aa: CASSQEQDLTWLGYTF; abundance: -; j_gene: TRBJ1-2; len: 16; v_gene: TRBV4-3; d_gene: -
CDR3nt: TGTGCCAGCAGTTCCCGACAGGGGGAGATGAACACTGAAGCTTTCTTT; CDR3aa: CASSSRQGEMNTEAFF; abundance: -; j_gene: TRBJ1-1; len: 16; v_gene: TRBV6-6; d_gene: TRBD1
CDR3nt: TGTGCCAGCACCCTTCGGGACGGCTCCTACAATGAGCAGTTCTTC; CDR3aa: CASTLRDGSYNEQFF; abundance: -; j_gene: TRBJ2-1; len: 15; v_gene: TRBV7-9; d_gene: -
CDR3nt: TGCGCCAGCAGCCAAGGCCGTGTCACCGGGGAGCTGTTTTTT; CDR3aa: CASSQGRVTGELFF; abundance: many; j_gene: TRBJ2-2; len: 14; v_gene: TRBV4-1; d_gene: -
CDR3nt: TGTGCCAGCAGTGACAGGGGGCCAGGAAACACCATATATTTT; CDR3aa: CASSDRGPGNTIYF; abundance: -; j_gene: TRBJ1-3; len: 14; v_gene: TRBV6-4; d_gene: TRBD1
CDR3nt: TGCGCCAGCAGCACCTCCGGGACTAGCGGTACAGATACGCAGTATTTT; CDR3aa: CASSTSGTSGTDTQYF; abundance: -; j_gene: TRBJ2-3; len: 16; v_gene: TRBV5-1; d_gene: TRBD2
CDR3nt: TGTGCCAGCTCACCACCGGATGTTGGACAGCCCCAGCATTTT; CDR3aa: CASSPPDVGQPQHF; abundance: -; j_gene: TRBJ1-5; len: 14; v_gene: TRBV18; d_gene: -
CDR3nt: TGCAGTGCTAGTAGGGACAGGGGAAGTCTCAAAGAGACCCAGTACTTC; CDR3aa: CSASRDRGSLKETQYF; abundance: -; j_gene: TRBJ2-5; len: 16; v_gene: TRBV20-1; d_gene: TRBD1
CDR3nt: TGCGCCAGCAGCCCGGTTGACAGGGGGAGACAGGAAGGGGCCAACGTCCTGACTTTC; CDR3aa: CASSPVDRGRQEGANVLTF; abundance: -; j_gene: TRBJ2-6; len: 19; v_gene: TRBV5-1; d_gene: TRBD1
CDR3nt: TGTGCCAGCAGTGAAGTGGCTGATACGCAGTATTTT; CDR3aa: CASSEVADTQYF; abundance: -; j_gene: TRBJ2-3; len: 12; v_gene: TRBV2; d_gene: -
CDR3nt: TGTGCCAGCAGTTCCGGAACGCGCTATGGCTACACCTTC; CDR3aa: CASSSGTRYGYTF; abundance: -; j_gene: TRBJ1-2; len: 13; v_gene: TRBV27; d_gene: -
CDR3nt: TGCGCCAGCAGCTTGATGGAGCAGGGGCCCACTGAAGCTTTCTTT; CDR3aa: CASSLMEQGPTEAFF; abundance: -; j_gene: TRBJ1-1; len: 15; v_gene: TRBV5-1; d_gene: -
CDR3nt: TGTGCCAGCAGCTTAGGGGTGGGAAACACCGGGGAGCTGTTTTTT; CDR3aa: CASSLGVGNTGELFF; abundance: -; j_gene: TRBJ2-2; len: 15; v_gene: TRBV11-2; d_gene: -
CDR3nt: TGTGCCAGCAGGGGACAGCCGATCTACGAGCAGTACTTC; CDR3aa: CASRGQPIYEQYF; abundance: -; j_gene: TRBJ2-7; len: 13; v_gene: TRBV28; d_gene: TRBD1
CDR3nt: TGTGCCAGCAGCAAGGGGGGGAATCGCAATCAGCCCCAGCATTTT; CDR3aa: CASSKGGNRNQPQHF; abundance: -; j_gene: TRBJ1-5; len: 15; v_gene: TRBV7-8; d_gene: -
CDR3nt: TGTGCCAGCAGCTCCTCAGGGGGCACTCAGCCCCAGCATTTT; CDR3aa: CASSSSGGTQPQHF; abundance: -; j_gene: TRBJ1-5; len: 14; v_gene: TRBV11-2; d_gene: TRBD1
CDR3nt: TGCGCCAGCAGCTGGGGACTAGCGGGGTTCACCGGGGAGCTGTTTTTT; CDR3aa: CASSWGLAGFTGELFF; abundance: -; j_gene: TRBJ2-2; len: 16; v_gene: TRBV5-1; d_gene: TRBD2
CDR3nt: TGTGCCAGCAGTTTAGTGGTTTCAAATGGCTACACCTTC; CDR3aa: CASSLVVSNGYTF; abundance: -; j_gene: TRBJ1-2; len: 13; v_gene: TRBV12-3/TRBV12-4; d_gene: -
CDR3nt: TGTGCCAGCAGCGCACAGGGGGGACTTGACACCGGGGAGCTGTTTTTT; CDR3aa: CASSAQGGLDTGELFF; abundance: once; j_gene: TRBJ2-2; len: 16; v_gene: TRBV9; d_gene: TRBD1
CDR3nt: TGTGCCAGCAGCATACAGGGGAGTCCCTACAATGAGCAGTTCTTC; CDR3aa: CASSIQGSPYNEQFF; abundance: once; j_gene: TRBJ2-1; len: 15; v_gene: TRBV11-2; d_gene: TRBD1
CDR3nt: TGTGCCAGTAGTATGCCGGGGTTGAACACTGAAGCTTTCTTT; CDR3aa: CASSMPGLNTEAFF; abundance: -; j_gene: TRBJ1-1; len: 14; v_gene: TRBV19; d_gene: -
CDR3nt: TGTGCCATCAGTGAGTCCGGGGGAGGCGAAGAGACCCAGTACTTC; CDR3aa: CAISESGGGEETQYF; abundance: -; j_gene: TRBJ2-5; len: 15; v_gene: TRBV10-3; d_gene: -
CDR3nt: TGCAGCGTTGAAGGGTCCGGGAGGGAATTCGGCTATGGCTACACCTTC; CDR3aa: CSVEGSGREFGYGYTF; abundance: -; j_gene: TRBJ1-2; len: 16; v_gene: TRBV29-1; d_gene: -
CDR3nt: TGCGCCAGCAGCCCCGGACAGGGAAACACCGGGGAGCTGTTTTTT; CDR3aa: CASSPGQGNTGELFF; abundance: -; j_gene: TRBJ2-2; len: 15; v_gene: TRBV5-1; d_gene: TRBD1
CDR3nt: TGTGCCAGCAGCCCCCAATCGGTGGGTAGCTATGGCTACACCTTC; CDR3aa: CASSPQSVGSYGYTF; abundance: few; j_gene: TRBJ1-2; len: 15; v_gene: TRBV7-8; d_gene: -
CDR3nt: TGTGCCTGGACAGGGAGGGGGAACTATTATGAAAAACTGTTTTTT; CDR3aa: CAWTGRGNYYEKLFF; abundance: -; j_gene: TRBJ1-4; len: 15; v_gene: TRBV30; d_gene: -
CDR3nt: TGTGCCAGCAGCGAGAGGGGCTCTGGGGCCAACGTCCTGACTTTC; CDR3aa: CASSERGSGANVLTF; abundance: -; j_gene: TRBJ2-6; len: 15; v_gene: TRBV3-1/TRBV3-2; d_gene: -
CDR3nt: TGTGCCATCAGTGATGGACAGGGCTACGAGCAGTACTTC; CDR3aa: CAISDGQGYEQYF; abundance: -; j_gene: TRBJ2-7; len: 13; v_gene: TRBV10-3; d_gene: TRBD1
CDR3nt: TGTGCCAGCATCTCTGGGTTGGGGGGTGGGGACACTGAAGCTTTCTTT; CDR3aa: CASISGLGGGDTEAFF; abundance: -; j_gene: TRBJ1-1; len: 16; v_gene: TRBV27; d_gene: -
CDR3nt: TGTGCCAGCAGCTTCAGGACTAGCGGGGGGGATACGCAGTATTTT; CDR3aa: CASSFRTSGGDTQYF; abundance: -; j_gene: TRBJ2-3; len: 15; v_gene: TRBV5-6; d_gene: TRBD2
CDR3nt: TGCAGCGTTGTCAGGGAAGGCGGCTACACCTTC; CDR3aa: CSVVREGGYTF; abundance: -; j_gene: TRBJ1-2; len: 11; v_gene: TRBV29-1; d_gene: -
CDR3nt: TGTGCCAGCAGCCTAGCTTTCCCCGGAAACACCATATATTTT; CDR3aa: CASSLAFPGNTIYF; abundance: -; j_gene: TRBJ1-3; len: 14; v_gene: TRBV5-6; d_gene: -
CDR3nt: TGTGCCAGCAGACGCCGTCCCGGGACAGGGACCGAGTCACCCCTCCACTTT; CDR3aa: CASRRRPGTGTESPLHF; abundance: -; j_gene: TRBJ1-6; len: 17; v_gene: TRBV2; d_gene: TRBD1
CDR3nt: TGTGCCCGGGTCTCAGGGGATCCTCCCAAAAACATTCAGTACTTC; CDR3aa: CARVSGDPPKNIQYF; abundance: -; j_gene: TRBJ2-4; len: 15; v_gene: TRBV12-5; d_gene: -
CDR3nt: TGCGCCAGCAGCCCAGTCCCGGGACAGGGGACTACCCCCACCTACGAGCAGTACTTC; CDR3aa: CASSPVPGQGTTPTYEQYF; abundance: -; j_gene: TRBJ2-7; len: 19; v_gene: TRBV5-1; d_gene: TRBD1
CDR3nt: TGCGCCAGCAGCTTGGTGGCTAGCGGGGGGGCCGGTCTGGGCGAGCAGTACTTC; CDR3aa: CASSLVASGGAGLGEQYF; abundance: once; j_gene: TRBJ2-7; len: 18; v_gene: TRBV5-1; d_gene: TRBD2
CDR3nt: TGTGCCAGCAGTTACTCTGTGGCGGGAGCAATATACGAGCAGTACTTC; CDR3aa: CASSYSVAGAIYEQYF; abundance: once; j_gene: TRBJ2-7; len: 16; v_gene: TRBV6-2/TRBV6-3; d_gene: TRBD2
CDR3nt: TGTGCCAGCAGCCCAACCTCCTACGAGCAGTACTTC; CDR3aa: CASSPTSYEQYF; abundance: -; j_gene: TRBJ2-7; len: 12; v_gene: TRBV25-1; d_gene: -
CDR3nt: TGTGCCAGCAGACTACAGGGGCTCTCCTACGAGCAGTACTTC; CDR3aa: CASRLQGLSYEQYF; abundance: once; j_gene: TRBJ2-7; len: 14; v_gene: TRBV28; d_gene: TRBD1
CDR3nt: TGCGCCAGCATCGGACTAGCGGGGGGCTACAATGAGCAGTTCTTC; CDR3aa: CASIGLAGGYNEQFF; abundance: -; j_gene: TRBJ2-1; len: 15; v_gene: TRBV10-2; d_gene: TRBD2
CDR3nt: TGTGCCAGCAGCGGCCACAGGGCTTTCTCCTACAATGAGCAGTTCTTC; CDR3aa: CASSGHRAFSYNEQFF; abundance: -; j_gene: TRBJ2-1; len: 16; v_gene: TRBV9; d_gene: -
CDR3nt: TGTGCCAGCAGCCAGGGGCAGCTATCCCTATACGAGCAGTACTTC; CDR3aa: CASSQGQLSLYEQYF; abundance: -; j_gene: TRBJ2-7; len: 15; v_gene: TRBV3-1/TRBV3-2; d_gene: -
CDR3nt: TGTGCCAGCAGTCCCTGGACAGGTTTTGAAGCTTTCTTT; CDR3aa: CASSPWTGFEAFF; abundance: -; j_gene: TRBJ1-1; len: 13; v_gene: TRBV2; d_gene: TRBD1
CDR3nt: TGTGCCAGCAGCCAACTAGCGGGGGCTGGAGATACGCAGTATTTT; CDR3aa: CASSQLAGAGDTQYF; abundance: -; j_gene: TRBJ2-3; len: 15; v_gene: TRBV11-2; d_gene: TRBD2
CDR3nt: TGTGCCAGCAGATCCTCCGGAGGGATGAAATATACGCAGTATTTT; CDR3aa: CASRSSGGMKYTQYF; abundance: -; j_gene: TRBJ2-3; len: 15; v_gene: TRBV6-5; d_gene: -
CDR3nt: TGCGCCAGCGGTCGACAGGGCCCTAACACTGAAGCTTTCTTT; CDR3aa: CASGRQGPNTEAFF; abundance: -; j_gene: TRBJ1-1; len: 14; v_gene: TRBV5-1; d_gene: TRBD1
CDR3nt: TGTGCCAGCAGTACCGGGACCTATTATGGCTACACCTTC; CDR3aa: CASSTGTYYGYTF; abundance: -; j_gene: TRBJ1-2; len: 13; v_gene: TRBV6-5; d_gene: -
CDR3nt: TGTGCCAGCAGTCCCTGGACAGGGGGCATCGAGCAGTACTTC; CDR3aa: CASSPWTGGIEQYF; abundance: -; j_gene: TRBJ2-7; len: 14; v_gene: TRBV27; d_gene: TRBD1
CDR3nt: TGTGCCAGCATCGGCAGGAGAACGAACACCGGGGAGCTGTTTTTT; CDR3aa: CASIGRRTNTGELFF; abundance: -; j_gene: TRBJ2-2; len: 15; v_gene: TRBV28; d_gene: -